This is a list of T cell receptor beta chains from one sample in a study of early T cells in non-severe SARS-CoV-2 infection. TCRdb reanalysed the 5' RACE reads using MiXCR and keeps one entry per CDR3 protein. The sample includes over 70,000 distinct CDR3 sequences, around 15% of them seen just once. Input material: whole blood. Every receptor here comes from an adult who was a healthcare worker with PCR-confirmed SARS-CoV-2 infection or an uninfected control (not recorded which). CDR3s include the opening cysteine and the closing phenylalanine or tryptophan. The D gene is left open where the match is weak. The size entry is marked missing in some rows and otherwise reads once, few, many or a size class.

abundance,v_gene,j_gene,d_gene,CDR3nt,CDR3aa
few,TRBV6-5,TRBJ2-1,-,TGTGCCAGCAGTTACGGGTACAATGAGCAGTTCTTC,CASSYGYNEQFF
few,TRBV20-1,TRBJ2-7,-,TGCAGTGCTAGAAATCGGCCCTCCTACGAGCAGTACTTC,CSARNRPSYEQYF
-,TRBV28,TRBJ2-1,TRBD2,TGTGCCAGCAGTCCCCAGGGACTAGCGGGAGATTACAATGAGCAGTTCTTC,CASSPQGLAGDYNEQFF
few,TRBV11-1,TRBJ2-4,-,TGTGCCAGCAGCCTCATGGACAGATATGCCAAAAACATTCAGTACTTC,CASSLMDRYAKNIQYF
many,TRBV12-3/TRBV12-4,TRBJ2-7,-,TGTGCCAGCAGTCCAAATGACAGTCCTTCCGAGCAGTACTTC,CASSPNDSPSEQYF
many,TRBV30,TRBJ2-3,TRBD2,TGTGCCTGGAGTGGGGAGGGAGTAGGGACAGATACGCAGTATTTT,CAWSGEGVGTDTQYF
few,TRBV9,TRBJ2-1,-,TGTGCCAGCAGCGTACTCGGGGCTGAGCAGTTCTTC,CASSVLGAEQFF
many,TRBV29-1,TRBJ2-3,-,TGCAGCGCTGCGTTGTCCGGAAGCACAGATACGCAGTATTTT,CSAALSGSTDTQYF
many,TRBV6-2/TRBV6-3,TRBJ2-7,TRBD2,TGTGCTCATGCCACGGCGGGAGGGTTATACGAGCAGTACTTC,CAHATAGGLYEQYF
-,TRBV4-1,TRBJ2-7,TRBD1,TGCGCCAGCAGCCAATTGACAGGGAGCGGATTGGGCGAGCAGTACTTC,CASSQLTGSGLGEQYF